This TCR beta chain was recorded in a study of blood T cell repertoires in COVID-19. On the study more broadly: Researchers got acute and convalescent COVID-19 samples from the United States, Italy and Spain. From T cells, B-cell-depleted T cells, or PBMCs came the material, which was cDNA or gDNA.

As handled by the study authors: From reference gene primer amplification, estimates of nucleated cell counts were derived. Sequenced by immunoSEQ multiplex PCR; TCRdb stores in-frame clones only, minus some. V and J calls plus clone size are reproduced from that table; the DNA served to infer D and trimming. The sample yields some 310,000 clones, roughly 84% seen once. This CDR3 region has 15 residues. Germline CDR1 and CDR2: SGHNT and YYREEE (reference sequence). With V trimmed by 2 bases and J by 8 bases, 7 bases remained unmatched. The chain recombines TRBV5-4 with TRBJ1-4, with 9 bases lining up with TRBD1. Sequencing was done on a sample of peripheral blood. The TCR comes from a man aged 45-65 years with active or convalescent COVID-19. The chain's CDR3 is CASSLRTGEDEKLFF. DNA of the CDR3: TGTGCCAGCAGCTTAAGGACAGGGGAAGACGAAAAACTGTTTTTT.